This T cell receptor (beta chain) appears in the sequencing data of a study of T cell responses to AZD1222 COVID-19 vaccine. Broader study findings: Females made up more of the donors, who were largely white British, and clonal diversity may have come out too low. Baseline antibody screening turned up just six or seven seropositive AZD1222 recipients.

Of note for this clone: Its specificity is not known.

The V end was cut by 2 bases, the J end by 6 bases, with 12 bases between. The germline V gene encodes CDR1 SGHAT and CDR2 FQNNGV. CDR3 size: 14 residues. Second-dose schedules of about 4 or about 12 weeks were combined. Using immunoSEQ multiplex PCR, the repertoire was profiled, and TCRdb retains in-frame clones only, with some absent. Altogether 150,000 to 160,000 clones are present, 90% being singletons, with the ten largest covering approximately 1.5%. Source: peripheral blood, taken 28 days after the second AZD1222 dose. This chain uses TRBV11-2 with TRBJ2-3; D is uncertain. The source of this sequence is an adult who received the AZD1222 COVID-19 vaccine. CDR3 sequence (DNA): TGTGCCAGCAGCTTATATCCCTTCGGGGATACGCAGTATTTT. As protein: CASSLYPFGDTQYF.